Below, 2 T cell receptor beta chains from the same sample are listed, as sequenced in a study of Tregs in tolerant kidney transplant recipients. TCRdb's table, derived via immunoSEQ multiplex PCR, lists solely in-frame clones and lacks some. The data include some 29,000 clones; the top ten clones carry approximately 1.7%. Mixed chimerism was transient after nonmyeloablative marrow transplants from related graft donors. The specimen was CD4+ T cells from blood (PBMCs), collected 24 months after the transplant. The receptors derive from a human patient who received a combined kidney and bone marrow transplant. Some of these T cells may belong to the graft donor.

Notes on this clone: From the germline J gene comes the end of the CDR3, since the read stops 3 residues before it. The V gene is TRBV7-2, the J gene TRBJ1-5; D is uncertain. The V end was cut by 3 bases, the J end by 3 bases, with 6 bases between. The CDR3 is made up of 13 amino acids. Germline CDR1 reads SGHTA; CDR2 reads FQGNSA. CDR3 DNA, as far as it was read: TGTGCCAGCAGCTTCAGTTTCAATCAGCCC. Protein: CASSFSFNQP. The whole CDR3 region reads CASSFSFNQPQHF.

Note on this clone: The CDR3 extends 3 residues past the end of the read, so its final part is completed from the germline J gene. V is TRBV30 and J is TRBJ2-5; the match to TRBD1 covers 9 bases. In germline, CDR1 is GTSNPN, CDR2 SVGIG (reference sequence). The ends lost 5 bases at V and 5 bases at J; junction bases unmatched: 3. The CDR3 spans 12 residues. CDR3: CAWGTGIETQYF. The CDR3 bases that were read are TGTGCCTGGGGGACAGGGATCGAGACC.